The 7 T cell receptor beta chains below all came from one sample that was sequenced in a study of cytomegalovirus exposure and HLA in healthy donors. Vbeta (60) and Jbeta (13) primers were used in the PCR. Clones were sequenced by immunoSEQ multiplex PCR, and TCRdb holds only the in-frame ones, with some missing. This table has around 170,000 clones, 80% appearing once. The sample consisted of PBMCs. Receptor source: a woman aged 50 to 60 in good health and CMV-seropositive.

The chain joins TRBV7-2 to TRBJ1-2; a possible D gene is TRBD1 (6 bases). The germline V gene has CDR1 SGHTA and CDR2 FQGNSA. The V end lost 5 bases, the J end lost 0 bases, and 16 bases lay between the germline ends. The CDR3 length is 16 residues. In DNA, the CDR3 is TGTGCCAGCAGCCCCGACAGGATTGGGGCTAACTATGGCTACACCTTC. Translating gives CASSPDRIGANYGYTF.

This sequence joins TRBV6-1 and TRBJ2-2; D is perhaps TRBD1 (6 bases). The CDR3 contains 15 residues. With 2 bases removed from V and 4 bases from J, the gap between germline ends came to 11 bases. Germline CDR1 is MNHNS and CDR2 is SASEGT. The CDR3 bases are TGTGCCAGCAGTGAAACAGGGCAAGGCACCGGGGAGCTGTTTTTT. Its translation is CASSETGQGTGELFF.

The rearrangement links TRBV6-6 to TRBJ1-2; D possibly corresponds to TRBD1 (6 bases). CDR3 length: 11 amino acids. Deletions cut 8 bases from V and 8 bases from J, with 12 bases between. Germline-derived CDR1 and CDR2 are MNHNY and SVGAGI (reference sequence). In DNA form, the CDR3 reads TGTGCCAGCGGGGGCAATAGGGGCTACACCTTC. Protein: CASGGNRGYTF.

This chain connects TRBV5-1 to TRBJ2-3, with 12 bases aligning to TRBD2. The CDR3 is made up of 15 amino acids. With V trimmed by 4 bases and J by 6 bases, 6 bases remained unmatched. Germline values: CDR1 SGHRS, CDR2 YFSETQ. CDR3 sequence reads: CASSPRLAGADTQYF. CDR3 nucleotide sequence: TGCGCCAGCAGCCCCCGACTAGCGGGGGCGGATACGCAGTATTTT.

This chain connects TRBV14 to TRBJ2-5; 13 nucleotides line up with TRBD2. Trimming took 4 bases from V and 3 from J; bases not matched to a gene: 11. Germline V gene lookup returns CDR1 SGHDN and CDR2 FVKESK. The CDR3 is 18 amino acids. CDR3 sequence reads: CASSLPGLAGSGKETQYF. The CDR3 nucleotides are TGTGCCAGCAGCCTTCCGGGACTAGCGGGATCGGGGAAAGAGACCCAGTACTTC.

In this sample, this clone turned up a few times. V gene TRBV7-9 combines with J gene TRBJ2-4, with 8 bases matching TRBD1. The CDR3 has 15 amino acids. Germline V gene sequence: CDR1 SEHNR, CDR2 FQNEAQ (reference sequence). The junction had 1 base not matched to a gene; V was cut back by 2 bases and J by 1 base. CDR3 region: CASSLRTGAKNIQYF. The CDR3, as DNA: TGTGCCAGCAGCTTAAGGACAGGGGCCAAAAACATTCAGTACTTC.

The V call is TRBV10-2, the J call TRBJ2-3; TRBD1 matches at 7 bases. Germline V gives CDR1 WSHSY, CDR2 SAAADI. V was pared by 6 bases and J by 0 bases, with 3 bases of the junction left unmatched. CDR3 length equals 14 residues. In DNA form, the CDR3 reads TGCGCCAGCAGAAGACAGGGTAGCACAGATACGCAGTATTTT. It is translated as CASRRQGSTDTQYF.